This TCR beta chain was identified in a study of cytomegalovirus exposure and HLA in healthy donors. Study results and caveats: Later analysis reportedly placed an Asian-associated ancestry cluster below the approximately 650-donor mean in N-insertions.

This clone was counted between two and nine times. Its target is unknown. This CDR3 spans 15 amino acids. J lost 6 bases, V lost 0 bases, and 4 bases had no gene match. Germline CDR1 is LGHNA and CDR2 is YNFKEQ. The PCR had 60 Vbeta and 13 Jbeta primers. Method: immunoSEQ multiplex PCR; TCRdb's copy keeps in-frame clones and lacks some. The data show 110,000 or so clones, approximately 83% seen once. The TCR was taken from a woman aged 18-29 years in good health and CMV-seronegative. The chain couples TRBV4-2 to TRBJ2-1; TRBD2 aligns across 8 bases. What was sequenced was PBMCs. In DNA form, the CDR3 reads TGTGCCAGCAGCCAAGACGGGGCGGGGGGCAATGAGCAGTTCTTC. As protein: CASSQDGAGGNEQFF.